A single T cell receptor beta chain is shown here with its context. No antigen is known for it. The record originates from a study of OX40 agonist ivuxolimab in advanced cancers. Study overall: The mean age was about 61 years, ranging from about 20 to 79, with over 70% of participants male.

Per germline, CDR1 MNHEY and CDR2 SMNVEV (reference sequence). Trimming left V 5 bases short and J 3 bases short, with 14 bases between. The length of the CDR3 is 14 residues. Findings of the study overall: By week 6 at 0.1 to 3.0 mg/kg, blood CD4+ and CD8+ T cells had expanded clonally. On average, a greater number of expanded clones characterised CD8+ T cells relative to CD4+.

TCRdb's copy holds only in-frame clones and misses some; the assay was immunoSEQ multiplex PCR. The sample lists tens of thousands of clones; approximately 81% were seen once. This TCR derives from an adult with an advanced solid tumor such as melanoma, head and neck, liver or kidney cancer. The sample in question was CD4+ or CD8+ T cells sorted from blood, obtained in a trial of the OX40 agonist ivuxolimab. The chain has TRBV27 and TRBJ2-7, with D possibly TRBD1 on 5 matching bases. Written as DNA, the CDR3 is TGTGCCAGCAGTCCCCAGGGCACTCACTACGAGCAGTACTTC. Translating gives CASSPQGTHYEQYF.